This TCR beta chain appears in the sequencing data of a study of blood T cell repertoires in COVID-19. Across the whole study: From T cells, B-cell-depleted T cells, or PBMCs came the material, which was cDNA or gDNA.

This clone has only one observation. This sample includes further DNA sequences coding for the same CDR3. Germline values: CDR1 SGDLS, CDR2 YYNGEE. The CDR3 sequence is 15 residues long. Between the trimmed V and J ends, which lost 0 bases and 5 bases, there was a span of 11 bases. Assay: immunoSEQ multiplex PCR; the TCRdb copy retains only in-frame clones and omits some. Here the sample spans about 97,000 clones, about 91% being singletons. The sample was peripheral blood. This clonotype was sampled from a man aged 50-60 years with COVID-19, enrolled during active disease. The chain links TRBV9 to TRBJ2-2; D may be TRBD1 (6 bases). The CDR3 sequence: CASSVGQGLTGELFF. In nucleotides, the CDR3 is TGTGCCAGCAGCGTAGGGCAGGGGTTGACCGGGGAGCTGTTTTTT.